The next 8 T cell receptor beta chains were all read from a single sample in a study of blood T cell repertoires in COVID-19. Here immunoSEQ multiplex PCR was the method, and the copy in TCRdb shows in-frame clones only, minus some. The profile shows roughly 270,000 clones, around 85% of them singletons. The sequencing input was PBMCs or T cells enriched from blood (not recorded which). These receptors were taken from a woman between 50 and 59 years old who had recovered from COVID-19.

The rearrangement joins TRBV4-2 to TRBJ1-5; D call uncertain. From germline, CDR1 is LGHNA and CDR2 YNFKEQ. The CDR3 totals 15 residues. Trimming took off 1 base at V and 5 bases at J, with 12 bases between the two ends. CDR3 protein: CASSQVEQRDQPQHF. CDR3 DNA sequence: TGTGCCAGCAGCCAAGTAGAACAGCGGGATCAGCCCCAGCATTTT.

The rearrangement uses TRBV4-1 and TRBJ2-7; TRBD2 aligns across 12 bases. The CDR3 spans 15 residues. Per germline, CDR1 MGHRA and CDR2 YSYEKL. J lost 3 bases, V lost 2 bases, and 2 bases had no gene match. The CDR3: CASSQTSGGLYEQYF. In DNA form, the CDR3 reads TGCGCCAGCAGCCAAACTAGCGGGGGGCTCTACGAGCAGTACTTC.

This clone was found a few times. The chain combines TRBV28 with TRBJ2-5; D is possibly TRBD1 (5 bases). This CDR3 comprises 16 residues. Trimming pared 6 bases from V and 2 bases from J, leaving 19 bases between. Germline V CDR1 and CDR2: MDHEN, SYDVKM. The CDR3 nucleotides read TGTGCCAGCAGCCTATCCTCCCTAACAGGACAAGAGACCCAGTACTTC. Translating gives CASSLSSLTGQETQYF.

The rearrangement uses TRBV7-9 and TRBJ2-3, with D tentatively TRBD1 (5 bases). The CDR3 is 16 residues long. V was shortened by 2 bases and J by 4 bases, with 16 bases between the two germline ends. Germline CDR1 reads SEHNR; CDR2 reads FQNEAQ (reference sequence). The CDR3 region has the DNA TGTGCCAGCAGCTTAAAAGTGGCAGGGCGCGCAGATACGCAGTATTTT. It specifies CASSLKVAGRADTQYF.

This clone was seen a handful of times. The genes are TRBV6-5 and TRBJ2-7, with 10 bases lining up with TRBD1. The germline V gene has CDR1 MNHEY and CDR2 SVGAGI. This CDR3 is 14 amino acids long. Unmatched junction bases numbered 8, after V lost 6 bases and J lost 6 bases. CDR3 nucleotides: TGTGCCAGCAGGGCTCCGGGACAGGGGTCCGAGCAGTACTTC. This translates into CASRAPGQGSEQYF.

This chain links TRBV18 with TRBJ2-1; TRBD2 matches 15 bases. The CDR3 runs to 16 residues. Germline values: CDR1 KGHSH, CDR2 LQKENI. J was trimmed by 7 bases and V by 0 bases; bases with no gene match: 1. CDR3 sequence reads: CASSPPGTSGGNEQFF. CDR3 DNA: TGTGCCAGCTCACCACCGGGGACTAGCGGGGGGAATGAGCAGTTCTTC.

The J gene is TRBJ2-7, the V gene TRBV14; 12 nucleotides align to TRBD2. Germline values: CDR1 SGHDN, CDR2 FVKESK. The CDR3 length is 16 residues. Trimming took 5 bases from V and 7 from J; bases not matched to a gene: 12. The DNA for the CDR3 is TGTGCCAGCAGCATAGGGACTAGCGGGTCGTCGAAAGAGCAGTACTTC. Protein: CASSIGTSGSSKEQYF. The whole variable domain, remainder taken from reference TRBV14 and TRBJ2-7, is EAGVTQFPSHSVIEKGQTVTLRCDPISGHDNLYWYRRVMGKEIKFLLHFVKESKQDESGMPNNRFLAERTGGTYSTLKVQPAELEDSGVYFCASSIGTSGSSKEQYFGPGTRLTVT.

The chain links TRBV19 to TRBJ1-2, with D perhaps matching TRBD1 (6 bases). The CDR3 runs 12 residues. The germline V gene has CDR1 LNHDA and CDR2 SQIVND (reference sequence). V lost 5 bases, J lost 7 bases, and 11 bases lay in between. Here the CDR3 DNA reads TGTGCCAGTAGTCAGGGGATACGTGGCTACACCTTC. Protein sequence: CASSQGIRGYTF.